This T cell receptor (beta chain) was profiled in a study of CD4 T cells in relation to SARS-CoV-2 and coronaviruses. On the study more broadly: Convalescent donors were aged roughly 21 to 80, with median approximately 36 years. Convalescent patients were fewer than ten males and a few females; two were Hispanic. Overall study results and limits: The assay detects memory recall responses, not culture-primed primary responses.

Note on this clone: Antigen specificity is unknown.

Uncultured naive and memory CD4+ T cells supplied DNA for deep TCR-beta sequencing. The protocol was immunoSEQ multiplex PCR, while the TCRdb copy is restricted to in-frame clones and leaves out a portion. The data show around 54,000 clones, about 91% seen once. Trimming took off 0 bases at V and 1 base at J, with 7 bases between the two ends. The CDR3 covers 14 residues. In germline, CDR1 is SGDLS, CDR2 YYNGEE. The chain employs TRBV9 and TRBJ2-5, with D tentatively TRBD2 (6 bases). The sequenced sample consisted of naive CD4+ T cells from PBMCs. Subset described: naive CD4+ T cells isolated by negative enrichment. The sequence was obtained from an adult with COVID-19. The CDR3 loop reads CASSVGGTQETQYF. In DNA, the CDR3 is TGTGCCAGCAGCGTAGGCGGGACCCAAGAGACCCAGTACTTC.